This TCR beta chain was found in a study of blood T cells in healthy people across ages. Germline-derived CDR1 and CDR2 are DFQATT and SNEGSKA (reference sequence). The CDR3 runs 13 residues. The V end lost 5 bases, the J end lost 3 bases, and 14 bases lay between the germline ends. The second PCR ran about 6 to 12 cycles with a sample-barcoded 5' primer and J-beta primers. Via MiXCR, TCRdb re-called the 5' RACE reads, giving one row per CDR3 protein. The table shows about 970,000 distinct CDR3 sequences, with roughly 47% occurring only once. This clonotype showed up just a few times. The sequenced sample was blood. This TCR was sampled from a woman between 55 and 75 years old in good health. The gene calls are TRBV20-1 and TRBJ2-7, with TRBD2 as a possible D gene (5 bases). The CDR3 nucleotides are TGCAGTGCTTTGCGCCTAGCCGGCTACGAGCAGTACTTC. The encoded protein is CSALRLAGYEQYF.